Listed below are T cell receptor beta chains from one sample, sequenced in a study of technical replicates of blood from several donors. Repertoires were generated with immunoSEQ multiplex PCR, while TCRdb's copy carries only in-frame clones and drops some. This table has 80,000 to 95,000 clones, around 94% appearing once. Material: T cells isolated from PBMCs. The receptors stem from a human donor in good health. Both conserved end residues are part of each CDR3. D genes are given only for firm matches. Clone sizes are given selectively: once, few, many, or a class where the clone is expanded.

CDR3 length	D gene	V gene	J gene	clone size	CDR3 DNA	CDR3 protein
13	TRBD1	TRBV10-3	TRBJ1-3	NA	TGTGCCATCAGGGACAGGGGGGGAAACACCATATATTTT	CAIRDRGGNTIYF
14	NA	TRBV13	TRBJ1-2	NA	TGTGCCAGCAGCTCCGCGGGGCTCAACTATGGCTACACCTTC	CASSSAGLNYGYTF
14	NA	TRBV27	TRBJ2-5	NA	TGTGCCAGCAGTTTAATGGGGGGAAGGGAGACCCAGTACTTC	CASSLMGGRETQYF
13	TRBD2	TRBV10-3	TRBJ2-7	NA	TGTGCCATCAGTCCGAGAGCGGGGTACGAGCAGTACTTC	CAISPRAGYEQYF
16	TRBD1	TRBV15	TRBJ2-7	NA	TGTGCCACCAGCAGAGGGCACGGGACAGGAGGCTACGAGCAGTACTTC	CATSRGHGTGGYEQYF
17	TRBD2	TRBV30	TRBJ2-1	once	TGTGCCTGGAGCCCTAGCGGGGCGCCAAGCTCCTACAATGAGCAGTTCTTC	CAWSPSGAPSSYNEQFF
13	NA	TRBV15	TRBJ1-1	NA	TGTGCCACCAGCGCCCCAACAGGGTCTGAAGCTTTCTTT	CATSAPTGSEAFF
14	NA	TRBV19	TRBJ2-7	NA	TGTGCCAGTAGTATGACAGTAGGCCCCTACGAGCAGTACTTC	CASSMTVGPYEQYF
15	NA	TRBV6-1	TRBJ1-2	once	TGTGCCAGCAGTGAACAGACAGAGAAAGTCTATGGCTACACCTTC	CASSEQTEKVYGYTF
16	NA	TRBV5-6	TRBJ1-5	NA	TGTGCCAGCAGCGAACGAGGTCGTTATAGCAATCAGCCCCAGCATTTT	CASSERGRYSNQPQHF
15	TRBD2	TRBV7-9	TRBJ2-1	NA	TGTGCCAGCAGCTTCCCCGGACTAGCGGGATCAGAGCAGTTCTTC	CASSFPGLAGSEQFF
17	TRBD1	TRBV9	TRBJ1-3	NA	TGTGCCAGCAGCGTAGGCATTCGGACAGGTTCTGGAAACACCATATATTTT	CASSVGIRTGSGNTIYF
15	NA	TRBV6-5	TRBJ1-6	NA	TGTGCCAGCAGTTACATTAGCAGCACCGATTCACCCCTCCACTTT	CASSYISSTDSPLHF
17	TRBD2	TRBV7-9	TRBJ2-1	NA	TGTGCCAGCAGCCTTTTACAGGGACTAGCGGGGATCAATGAGCAGTTCTTC	CASSLLQGLAGINEQFF
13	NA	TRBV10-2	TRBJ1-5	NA	TGCGCCAGTACAGGGACTAGCAATCAGCCCCAGCATTTT	CASTGTSNQPQHF
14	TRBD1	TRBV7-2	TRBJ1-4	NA	TGTGCCAGCAGTTGGGACAGGGACGGTGAAAAACTGTTTTTT	CASSWDRDGEKLFF
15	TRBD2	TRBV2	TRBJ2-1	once	TGTGCCTCGAGGGAGGGGACTAGCGGTTACAATGAGCAGTTCTTC	CASREGTSGYNEQFF
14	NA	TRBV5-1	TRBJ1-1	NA	TGCGCCAGCAGCTTGAACGATGGTCGGGCTGAAGCTTTCTTT	CASSLNDGRAEAFF
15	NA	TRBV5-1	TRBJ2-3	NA	TGCGCCAGCAGACCGACCCAAACAGGACCAGATACGCAGTATTTT	CASRPTQTGPDTQYF
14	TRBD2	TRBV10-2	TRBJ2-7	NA	TGCGCCAGCAGTGAGGCGGGGGGTTCCTACGAGCAGTACTTC	CASSEAGGSYEQYF
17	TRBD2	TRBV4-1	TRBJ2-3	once	TGCGCCAGCAGCCAAGTACTAGCGGGAATAAACACAGATACGCAGTATTTT	CASSQVLAGINTDTQYF
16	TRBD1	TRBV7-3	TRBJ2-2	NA	TGTGCCAGCAGCTTTAAGAACAGGGGGAACACCGGGGAGCTGTTTTTT	CASSFKNRGNTGELFF
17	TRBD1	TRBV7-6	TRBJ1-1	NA	TGTGCCAGCAGCCCTTCGGCTGGGACAGTCATGAACACTGAAGCTTTCTTT	CASSPSAGTVMNTEAFF
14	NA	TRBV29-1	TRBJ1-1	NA	TGCAGCGTTGAAGTCCAGGGGCGGGGGACTGAAGCTTTCTTT	CSVEVQGRGTEAFF
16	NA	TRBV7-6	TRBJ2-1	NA	TGTGCCAGCAGCTTAGTTGCCTTCGAGGGCCACAATGAGCAGTTCTTC	CASSLVAFEGHNEQFF
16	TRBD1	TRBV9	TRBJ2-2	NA	TGTGCCAGCAGCCCGAGGACAGGGGGAAACACCGGGGAGCTGTTTTTT	CASSPRTGGNTGELFF
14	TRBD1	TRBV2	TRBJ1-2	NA	TGTGCCAGCTCTAATTACAGGGGAGTCTATGGCTACACCTTC	CASSNYRGVYGYTF
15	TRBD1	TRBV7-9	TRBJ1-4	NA	TGTGCCAGCAGCTGGACAGGGGGCCTCGATGAAAAACTGTTTTTT	CASSWTGGLDEKLFF
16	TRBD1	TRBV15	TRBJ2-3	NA	TGTGCCACCAGCAGGACGGGACAGGGGGCGGCAGATACGCAGTATTTT	CATSRTGQGAADTQYF
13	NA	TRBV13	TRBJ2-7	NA	TGTGCCAGCCGGGATCCAAGCTCCTACGAGCAGTACTTC	CASRDPSSYEQYF
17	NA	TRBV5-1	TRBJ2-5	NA	TGCGCCAGCAGCTTGGAAAGACAAGACGGGATCCAAGAGACCCAGTACTTC	CASSLERQDGIQETQYF
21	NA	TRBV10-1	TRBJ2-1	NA	TGCGCCAGCAGTGAGGAGGGAAGTTCCCCCCGAACTCTTCCGCCCGGCAATGAGCAGTTCTTC	CASSEEGSSPRTLPPGNEQFF
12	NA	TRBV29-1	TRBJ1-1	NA	TGCAGCGCCCGATGGGCGAGAACTGAAGCTTTCTTT	CSARWARTEAFF
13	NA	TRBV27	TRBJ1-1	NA	TGTGCCAGCAGTCCTCGGGGAAGCTCTGAAGCTTTCTTT	CASSPRGSSEAFF
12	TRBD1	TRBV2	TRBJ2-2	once	TGTGCCAGTGGACAGGGGGCCGGGGAGCTGTTTTTT	CASGQGAGELFF
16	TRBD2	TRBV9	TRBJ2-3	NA	TGTGCCAGCAGCGGCCGACTAGCGGGCGACTGGGATACGCAGTATTTT	CASSGRLAGDWDTQYF
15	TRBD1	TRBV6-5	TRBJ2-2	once	TGTGCCAGCAGTTCTATCCGGGACAGGGCCGGGGAGCTGTTTTTT	CASSSIRDRAGELFF
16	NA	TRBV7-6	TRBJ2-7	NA	TGTGCCAGCAGCTTTTCTCGGCGGGAAATTTCCTACGAGCAGTACTTC	CASSFSRREISYEQYF
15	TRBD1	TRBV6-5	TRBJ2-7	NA	TGTGCCAGCAGTTCTCGGGGACAGGGGGTGGGCGAGCAGTACTTC	CASSSRGQGVGEQYF
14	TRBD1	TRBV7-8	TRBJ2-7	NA	TGTGCCAGCAGTCATACAGGGGAGTACTACGAGCAGTACTTC	CASSHTGEYYEQYF
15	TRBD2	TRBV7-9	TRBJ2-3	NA	TGTGCCAGCAGCTTGGGTCTAGCGGACACAGATACGCAGTATTTT	CASSLGLADTDTQYF
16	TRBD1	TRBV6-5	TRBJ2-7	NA	TGTGCCAGCAGTTCCCAGCGGGACAGGGGGACCTACGAGCAGTACTTC	CASSSQRDRGTYEQYF
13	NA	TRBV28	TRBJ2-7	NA	TGTGCCACCAATCCCCCGGGGACCTACGAGCAGTACTTC	CATNPPGTYEQYF
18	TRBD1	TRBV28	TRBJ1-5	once	TGTGCCAGCTCCGAAAGGCCGGACAGGGTTAGGGTGCGCCAGCCCCAGCATTTT	CASSERPDRVRVRQPQHF
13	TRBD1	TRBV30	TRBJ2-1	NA	TGTGCCTGGGAGGACAGGGGTCCCGATGAGCAGTTCTTC	CAWEDRGPDEQFF
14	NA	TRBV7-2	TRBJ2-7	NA	TGTGCCAGCAGCCGCGACAGGAATAACTACGAGCAGTACTTC	CASSRDRNNYEQYF
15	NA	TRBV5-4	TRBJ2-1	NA	TGTGCCAGCAGCTTGGCCCCGACTAACGCTAATGAGCAGTTCTTC	CASSLAPTNANEQFF
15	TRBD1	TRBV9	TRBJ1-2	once	TGTGCCAGCAGCGCCGTTCGGACAGGGGTCTTTGGCTACACCTTC	CASSAVRTGVFGYTF
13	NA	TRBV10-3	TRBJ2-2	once	TGTGCCATCAGCCAGGGGAGTTCCGGGGAGCTGTTTTTT	CAISQGSSGELFF
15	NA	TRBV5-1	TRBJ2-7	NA	TGCGCCAGCAGCTTGGGGGTTGGAGACTCCTACGAGCAGTACTTC	CASSLGVGDSYEQYF
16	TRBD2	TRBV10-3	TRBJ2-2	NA	TGTGCCATCAGGGGACTAGCCGGGGCGAACACCGGGGAGCTGTTTTTT	CAIRGLAGANTGELFF
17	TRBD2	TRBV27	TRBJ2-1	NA	TGTGCCAGCAGTTCCCCCCAGGCTAGCGGGGCCCTCGGTGAGCAGTTCTTC	CASSSPQASGALGEQFF
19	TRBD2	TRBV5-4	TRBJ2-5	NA	TGTGCCAGCAGCGTTCCTTTTGGGGTGGGTAGCGGGGGCCCGGGGACCCAGTACTTC	CASSVPFGVGSGGPGTQYF
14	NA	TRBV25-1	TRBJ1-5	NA	TGTGCCAGCAGGGGGGGGAATAGCAATCAGCCCCAGCATTTT	CASRGGNSNQPQHF
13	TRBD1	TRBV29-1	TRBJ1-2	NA	TGCAGCGTGGAGCTGGGGACAGGGAATGGCTACACCTTC	CSVELGTGNGYTF